A selection of T cell receptor beta chains follows, all from one sample in a study of beta chain features in type 1 diabetes. Libraries were prepared by immunoSEQ multiplex PCR; TCRdb keeps only in-frame clonotypes and omits some of them. Of about 320,000 clones in the sample, 14% are singletons; the top ten hold about 6.6%. Specimen: central memory CD4+ T cells from blood. The source of these receptors is a man aged 25-45 years in good health. CDR3s include the opening cysteine and the closing phenylalanine or tryptophan. The D gene is left open where the match is weak. Size tells how often a clone was seen (once, few, many) or the class of an expanded clone, and some rows leave it out.

>NA|TRBJ1-1|TRBV9|few
CASSVQGGTEAFF
TGTGCCAGCAGCGTACAAGGGGGCACTGAAGCTTTCTTT
>NA|TRBJ1-1|TRBV14|few
CASSQNSGGSTEAFF
TGTGCCAGCAGCCAAAACTCTGGGGGGAGCACTGAAGCTTTCTTT
>NA|TRBJ1-2|TRBV6-5|NA
CASRTSGFWYGYTF
TGTGCCAGCAGGACCTCGGGGTTCTGGTATGGCTACACCTTC
>NA|TRBJ1-2|TRBV11-2|NA
CASSFNIGDGYTF
TGTGCCAGCAGCTTTAACATAGGGGATGGCTACACCTTC
>TRBD1|TRBJ2-7|TRBV27|NA
CASSPDRAYEQYF
TGTGCCAGCAGCCCGGACAGGGCCTACGAGCAGTACTTC
>NA|TRBJ1-2|TRBV21-1|NA
CASSRQGEVNYGYTF
TGTGCCAGCAGCAGACAGGGCGAGGTTAACTATGGCTACACCTTC
>NA|TRBJ2-7|TRBV7-2|NA
CASSPMGRYEQYF
TGTGCCAGCAGCCCCATGGGGAGGTACGAGCAGTACTTC
>NA|TRBJ2-7|TRBV6-1|once
CASSRDLSDNEQYF
TGTGCCAGCAGCCGGGACCTTTCGGACAACGAGCAGTACTTC
>NA|TRBJ2-2|TRBV5-1|few
CASSGVTASNTGELFF
TGCGCCAGCAGCGGGGTGACAGCCTCGAACACCGGGGAGCTGTTTTTT
>NA|TRBJ2-5|TRBV19|few
CASSARTHETQYF
TGTGCCAGTAGTGCCCGGACGCATGAGACCCAGTACTTC
>NA|TRBJ2-4|TRBV9|NA
CASSETGTLNIQYF
TGTGCCAGCAGCGAAACGGGAACTCTAAACATTCAGTACTTC
>NA|TRBJ2-2|TRBV7-8|NA
CASSSTGENTGELFF
TGTGCCAGCAGCTCAACGGGGGAGAACACCGGGGAGCTGTTTTTT
>TRBD2|TRBJ2-5|TRBV6-5|many
CASSYRLAGGPETQYF
TGTGCCAGCAGTTACAGACTAGCGGGGGGCCCGGAGACCCAGTACTTC
>NA|TRBJ2-7|TRBV5-1|few
CASTSAMGYEQYF
TGCGCCAGCACATCAGCCATGGGTTACGAGCAGTACTTC
>TRBD1|TRBJ1-6|TRBV6-6|many
CASIRGDSYNSPLHF
TGTGCCAGCATCCGGGGGGACAGCTATAATTCACCCCTCCACTTT
>NA|TRBJ2-3|TRBV30|NA
CAWSVRLGDTQYF
TGTGCCTGGAGTGTTAGACTAGGAGATACGCAGTATTTT
>NA|TRBJ2-5|TRBV25-1|few
CASSEFGSLQETQYF
TGTGCCAGCAGTGAATTTGGGAGTCTCCAAGAGACCCAGTACTTC
>NA|TRBJ1-2|TRBV19|few
CASSFMAKGTNGYTF
TGTGCCAGTAGCTTCATGGCAAAAGGCACAAATGGCTACACCTTC
>TRBD2|TRBJ2-3|TRBV6-6|few
CASRPGLAPDTQYF
TGTGCCAGCAGGCCGGGACTAGCCCCCGATACGCAGTATTTT
>TRBD1|TRBJ1-5|TRBV10-3|few
CAISEGTGVAKPQHF
TGTGCCATCAGTGAGGGGACAGGGGTGGCGAAGCCCCAGCATTTT
>NA|TRBJ2-6|TRBV4-3|few
CASSQGAQRSGANVLTF
TGCGCCAGCAGCCAAGGGGCACAGCGCTCTGGGGCCAACGTCCTGACTTTC
>TRBD1|TRBJ2-7|TRBV5-6|few
CASRYLGQGEGEQYF
TGTGCCAGCCGATACCTCGGACAGGGGGAGGGTGAGCAGTACTTC
>NA|TRBJ2-3|TRBV11-2|NA
CASSTRGLSSTDTQYF
TGTGCCAGCAGCACTAGAGGACTGTCTAGCACAGATACGCAGTATTTT
>NA|TRBJ2-3|TRBV15|NA
CATSRVATSTKTDTQYF
TGTGCCACCAGCAGAGTTGCGACTAGTACAAAAACAGATACGCAGTATTTT
>NA|TRBJ1-1|TRBV2|few
CASSEVAYSDTEAFF
TGTGCCAGCAGTGAAGTCGCCTACTCCGACACTGAAGCTTTCTTT
>NA|TRBJ2-1|TRBV9|NA
CASSLRSSYNEQFF
TGTGCCAGCAGCCTAAGGAGCTCCTACAATGAGCAGTTCTTC
>NA|TRBJ1-2|TRBV4-2|NA
CASSRDGLGINYGYTF
TGTGCCAGCAGCCGGGACGGCCTAGGGATTAACTATGGCTACACCTTC
>NA|TRBJ2-3|TRBV12-2|few
CASRLDSSGRLDTQYF
TGTGCAAGTCGCTTAGACTCTAGCGGGAGACTAGATACGCAGTATTTT
>NA|TRBJ2-1|TRBV13|few
CASSLTGLGVQFF
TGTGCCAGCAGCCTAACGGGGCTGGGGGTGCAGTTCTTC
>NA|TRBJ2-5|TRBV5-4|few
CASSPNIGWETQYF
TGTGCCAGCAGCCCAAACATTGGGTGGGAGACCCAGTACTTC
>TRBD1|TRBJ2-2|TRBV5-6|few
CASRPLNQGAVTGELFF
TGTGCCAGCAGACCTCTTAACCAGGGGGCGGTCACCGGGGAGCTGTTTTTT
>NA|TRBJ2-5|TRBV21-1|few
CASSTVGAPGAYQETQYF
TGTGCCAGCAGCACCGTTGGCGCCCCAGGGGCGTACCAAGAGACCCAGTACTTC